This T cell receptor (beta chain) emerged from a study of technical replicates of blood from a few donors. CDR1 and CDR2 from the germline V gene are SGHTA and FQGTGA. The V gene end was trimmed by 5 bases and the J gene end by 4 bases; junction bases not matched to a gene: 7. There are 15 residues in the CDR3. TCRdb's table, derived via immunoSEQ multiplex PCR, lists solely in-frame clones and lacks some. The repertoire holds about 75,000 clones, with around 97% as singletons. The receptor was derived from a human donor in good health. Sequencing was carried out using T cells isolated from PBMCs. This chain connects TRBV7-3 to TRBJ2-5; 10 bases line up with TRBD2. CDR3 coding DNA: TGTGCCAGCAGCCCCGGACTAGCGGCCGGAGAGACCCAGTACTTC. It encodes CASSPGLAAGETQYF.